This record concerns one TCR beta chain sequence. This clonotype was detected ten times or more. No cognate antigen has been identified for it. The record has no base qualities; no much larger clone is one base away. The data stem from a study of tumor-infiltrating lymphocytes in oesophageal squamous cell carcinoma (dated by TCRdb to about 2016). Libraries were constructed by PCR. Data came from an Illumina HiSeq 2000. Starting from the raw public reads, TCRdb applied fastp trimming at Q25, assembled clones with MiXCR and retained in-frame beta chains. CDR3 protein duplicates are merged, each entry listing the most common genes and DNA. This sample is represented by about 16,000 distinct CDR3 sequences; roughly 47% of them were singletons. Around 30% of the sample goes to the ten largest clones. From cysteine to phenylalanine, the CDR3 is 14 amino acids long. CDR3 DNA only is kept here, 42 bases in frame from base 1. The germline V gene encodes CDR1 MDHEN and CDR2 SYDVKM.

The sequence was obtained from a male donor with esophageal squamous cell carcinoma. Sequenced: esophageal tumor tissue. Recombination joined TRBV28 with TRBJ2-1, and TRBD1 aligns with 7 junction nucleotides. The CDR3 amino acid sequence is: CASWGQNSYNEQFF. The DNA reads TGTGCTTCCTGGGGACAGAACTCCTACAATGAGCAGTTCTTC.